The 2 T cell receptor beta chains presented below share a single source sample, sequenced in a study of T cells in tuberculosis. The repertoire was sequenced with immunoSEQ multiplex PCR; TCRdb's copy has only in-frame clones and lacks some. The data hold some 47,000 clones, with about 95% observed a single time. The sample taken for sequencing was PBMCs. Receptor source: a donor between 10 and 35 years old with latent tuberculosis or without tuberculosis infection.

The chain has TRBV5-6 and TRBJ1-2; D is unresolved. Per the germline V gene, CDR1 is SGHDT and CDR2 is YYEEEE. This CDR3 region has 18 residues. Trimming shortened V by 4 bases and J by 1 base, and 23 bases separated the two germline ends. CDR3 in DNA: TGTGCCAGCAGCCCTTCCCGAATCTCGACAAGGAATAACTATGGCTACACCTTC. Its protein is CASSPSRISTRNNYGYTF.

This rearrangement joins TRBV10-3 to TRBJ2-1; perhaps TRBD2 as D (5 bases). The germline CDR1 and CDR2 sequences are ENHRY and SYGVKD. Deletions cut 9 bases from V and 5 bases from J, with 11 bases between. The CDR3 sequence is 12 residues long. For the CDR3, the DNA is TGTGCCATGGCGAGGGAAGACAATGAGCAGTTCTTC. It translates to CAMAREDNEQFF.